The 12 T cell receptor beta chains given below trace back to one sample, sequenced in a study of CD8 T cells in Susac syndrome. RNA amounts of roughly 0.5 to 1 ug underwent reverse transcription with random hexamers. TCRdb processed the immunoSEQ multiplex PCR reads anew with MiXCR; each CDR3 protein has one entry. The sample records 120,000 or so distinct CDR3 sequences, nearly 96% being singletons. Sequencing was done on a sample of CD4+ T cells from PBMCs. The receptors derive from a human donor with Susac syndrome.

The table lists this clonotype with a count of one. V is TRBV29-1 and J is TRBJ1-1; TRBD1 might be the D (5 bases). V was trimmed by 4 bases and J by 0 bases, leaving 9 bases between them. CDR3 length: 13 residues. From germline, CDR1 is SQVTM and CDR2 ANQGSEA. The CDR3 loop is CSVGRGVNTEAFF. CDR3 coding DNA: TGCAGCGTTGGTCGGGGGGTGAACACTGAAGCTTTCTTT. The full variable domain, completed using reference TRBV29-1 and TRBJ1-1, is SAVISQKPSRDICQRGTSLTIQCQVDSQVTMMFWYRQQPGQSLTLIATANQGSEATYESGFVIDKFPISRPNLTFSTLTVSNMSPEDSSIYLCSVGRGVNTEAFFGQGTRLTVV.

This clonotype was seen only once. V is TRBV14 and J is TRBJ1-1; D perhaps matches TRBD1 (6 bases). Trimming took off 7 bases at V and 3 bases at J, with 12 bases between the two ends. The germline gives CDR1 SGHDN, CDR2 FVKESK. CDR3 length: 13 residues. CDR3 sequence reads: CASTQGTYTEAFF. Written as DNA, the CDR3 is TGTGCCAGCACCCAGGGGACTTACACTGAAGCTTTCTTT.

The rearrangement uses TRBV5-4 and TRBJ1-2, with 12 bases matching TRBD1. The CDR3 length is 15 residues. The V segment lost 1 base and the J segment 7 bases; nucleotides outside the gene matches: 5. Germline assignment: CDR1 SGHNT and CDR2 YYREEE (reference sequence). The CDR3 region is CASSLMGQGARGYTF. DNA of the CDR3: TGTGCCAGCAGCTTGATGGGACAGGGGGCGCGTGGCTACACCTTC.

The rearrangement links TRBV20-1 to TRBJ2-3, with D perhaps matching TRBD1 (6 bases). This CDR3 has 16 amino acids. The germline CDR1 and CDR2 sequences are DFQATT and SNEGSKA (reference sequence). V lost 2 bases and J 0 bases, leaving 15 bases between the germline ends. The CDR3, as DNA: TGCAGTGCTAGACCGGACAGTACGAGGAGCACAGATACGCAGTATTTT. It yields the protein CSARPDSTRSTDTQYF.

The chain recombines TRBV10-3 with TRBJ2-1, with 10 bases matching TRBD2. The CDR3 runs to 16 residues. V dropped 3 bases and J dropped 7; count of bases not matched to a gene: 9. Germline CDR1 and CDR2: ENHRY and SYGVKD. The CDR3 spells CAISERAGGTSNEQFF. The CDR3 nucleotides are TGTGCCATCAGTGAACGAGCGGGAGGGACTTCAAATGAGCAGTTCTTC.

The chain couples TRBV28 to TRBJ2-7; D is possibly TRBD2 (6 bases). This CDR3 spans 15 amino acids. Trimming took 6 bases from V and 1 from J, leaving 16 bases between them. Germline CDR1 and CDR2: MDHEN and SYDVKM. CDR3 residues: CASSRPAGTSYEQYF. The CDR3 bases are TGTGCCAGCAGCCGTCCCGCCGGGACTTCCTACGAGCAGTACTTC. Looking up the rest from reference TRBV28 and TRBJ2-7 gives the full variable domain: DVKVTQSSRYLVKRTGEKVFLECVQDMDHENMFWYRQDPGLGLRLIYFSYDVKMKEKGDIPEGYSVSREKKERFSLILESASTNQTSMYLCASSRPAGTSYEQYFGPGTRLTVT.

This chain uses TRBV3-1 with TRBJ1-2; D gene ambiguous. Germline CDR1 reads LGHDT; CDR2 reads YNNKEL (reference sequence). The V and J ends lost 0 bases and 8 bases respectively, with 4 bases between them. The CDR3 spans 11 residues. The CDR3 loop is CASSQEGGYTF. The CDR3 DNA is TGTGCCAGCAGCCAAGAAGGAGGCTACACCTTC.

J is TRBJ2-1 and V is TRBV3-1; TRBD2 aligns across 10 bases. With 3 bases clipped from V and 14 bases from J, the junction kept 10 bases outside the gene matches. Germline lookup yields CDR1 LGHDT and CDR2 YNNKEL (reference sequence). The CDR3 length is 14 residues. In nucleotides, the CDR3 is TGTGCCAGCAGCCAGGGATCCATAGCGGGAGGAAAGTTCTTC. Its translation is CASSQGSIAGGKFF.

CDR3 region: CASSWTGQEKLFF. CDR3 in DNA: TGTGCCAGCAGCTGGACGGGGCAAGAAAAACTGTTTTTT. The V and J genes are TRBV5-5 and TRBJ1-4; D is possibly TRBD1 (5 bases). CDR1 is SGHKS, CDR2 YYEKEE, per germline (reference sequence). V was cut by 3 bases and J by 8 bases, with 11 bases left in between. This CDR3 has 13 amino acids. Combining the CDR3 with reference TRBV5-5 and TRBJ1-4 gives the whole variable domain DAGVTQSPTHLIKTRGQQVTLRCSPISGHKSVSWYQQVLGQGPQFIFQYYEKEERGRGNFPDRFSARQFPNYSSELNVNALLLGDSALYLCASSWTGQEKLFFGSGTQLSVL.

This rearrangement joins TRBV14 to TRBJ2-3; D is unresolved. The CDR3 has 14 amino acids. Per the germline V gene, CDR1 is SGHDN and CDR2 is FVKESK. V was clipped by 2 bases and J by 2 bases, with 8 bases between them. The CDR3 spells CASSQTPTTDTQYF. The DNA for the CDR3 is TGTGCCAGCAGCCAAACCCCGACCACAGATACGCAGTATTTT.

The chain has TRBV15 and TRBJ1-4; 7 nucleotides line up with TRBD1. J gave up 7 bases and V 0 bases, and 5 bases lay outside the gene matches. The CDR3 has 15 amino acids. Germline CDR1 and CDR2: LNHNV and YYDKDF (reference sequence). CDR3 sequence: CATSRDTGTAEKLFF. In DNA, the CDR3 is TGTGCCACCAGCAGAGATACCGGGACAGCTGAAAAACTGTTTTTT.

V is TRBV7-9 and J is TRBJ1-1; tentative D call: TRBD1 (5 bases). V was clipped by 4 bases and J by 3 bases, with 12 bases between them. This CDR3 comprises 14 residues. Germline V gene lookup returns CDR1 SEHNR and CDR2 FQNEAQ (reference sequence). The CDR3 here is CASSSGGGHTEAFF. In DNA, the CDR3 is TGTGCCAGCAGCTCAGGCGGGGGACACACTGAAGCTTTCTTT. The whole variable domain, filled in from reference TRBV7-9 and TRBJ1-1, reads DTGVSQNPRHKITKRGQNVTFRCDPISEHNRLYWYRQTLGQGPEFLTYFQNEAQLEKSRLLSDRFSAERPKGSFSTLEIQRTEQGDSAMYLCASSSGGGHTEAFFGQGTRLTVV.